The 2 T cell receptor beta chains given below trace back to one sample, sequenced in a study of CD8+ T cells in alopecia areata. Treatment indicated: oral pan-JAK inhibitor, 5-10 mg twice daily. cDNA serving as the sequencing template came from extracted, reverse transcribed RNA. Generated by immunoSEQ multiplex PCR, the TCRdb table keeps only in-frame clones and is missing some. The sample yields roughly 100,000 clones, around 84% seen once. The material was CD8+ T cells sorted from blood, obtained at approximately week 30, from a patient treated with tofacitinib. The receptors were gathered from a human donor with alopecia areata.

This clone was counted once. This rearrangement joins TRBV30 to TRBJ2-1; 8 nucleotides line up with TRBD1. V was pared by 3 bases and J by 8 bases, with 3 bases of the junction left unmatched. CDR3 size: 12 residues. The germline gives CDR1 GTSNPN, CDR2 SVGIG (reference sequence). CDR3 sequence: CAWRPQGDEQFF. The CDR3 DNA reads as TGTGCCTGGAGACCACAGGGGGATGAGCAGTTCTTC.

CDR3 coding DNA: TGTGCCAGCAGTTCCCGACAGGGACGGGAGGGCTACACCTTC. Protein product: CASSSRQGREGYTF. The V gene is TRBV27, the J gene TRBJ1-2; 7 nucleotides align to TRBD1. This CDR3 is 14 amino acids long. Germline V gives CDR1 MNHEY, CDR2 SMNVEV (reference sequence). V lost 4 bases and J lost 8; bases outside the gene matches: 10.